The 9 T cell receptor beta chains below were found in one sample sequenced in a study of technical replicates of blood from a handful of donors (dated by TCRdb to 2016 to 2017). Libraries came from the immunoSEQ multiplex PCR assay. Sourced from immuneACCESS, this table was stored by TCRdb with only in-frame sequences that have V and J called. A share of the clones is absent; for the studies checked, an unresolved V gene accounts for under half, and the remainder has no known explanation. The sample records over 70,000 clones, 95% to 97% of which are singletons. The ten largest clones take up approximately 0.2% of the sample. Material for sequencing was T cells isolated from PBMCs. All receptors come from a human donor in good health.

This chain connects TRBV5-4 to TRBJ2-7; 11 nucleotides align to TRBD2. Germline CDR1 SGHNT, CDR2 YYREEE (reference sequence). V dropped 4 bases and J dropped 2; count of bases not matched to a gene: 5. The CDR3 loop spans 15 amino acids. CDR3 region: CASSPGLAETYEQYF. Written as DNA, the CDR3 is TGTGCCAGCAGCCCGGGACTAGCGGAAACCTACGAGCAGTACTTC.

This sequence joins TRBV7-8 and TRBJ1-5, with D hard to call. V lost 5 bases, J lost 5 bases, and 7 bases lay in between. The CDR3 is 12 amino acids. Germline V lookup: CDR1 SGHVS, CDR2 FQNEAQ. The chain's CDR3 is CASSLGDQPQHF. CDR3 sequence (DNA): TGTGCCAGCAGCCTCGGAGATCAGCCCCAGCATTTT.

The chain carries TRBV19 and TRBJ2-2, with 11 bases that match TRBD2. This CDR3 has 15 residues. With 6 bases clipped from V and 8 bases from J, the junction kept 8 bases outside the gene matches. The germline CDR1 and CDR2 sequences are LNHDA and SQIVND (reference sequence). Here the CDR3 reads CASSETSGAFGELFF. The CDR3 coding sequence is TGTGCCAGTAGCGAGACTAGCGGGGCATTTGGGGAGCTGTTTTTT.

V usage is TRBV29-1 and J usage is TRBJ1-1, with 7 bases fitting TRBD1. V lost 1 base to trimming and J lost 1 base; unmatched junction nucleotides: 3. The CDR3 extends over 14 amino acids. CDR1 and CDR2 (germline): SQVTM, ANQGSEA. CDR3 protein: CSVEAWTGNTEAFF. CDR3 nucleotide sequence: TGCAGCGTTGAAGCTTGGACAGGGAACACTGAAGCTTTCTTT.

This chain uses TRBV6-5 with TRBJ1-2; 8 nucleotides align to TRBD1. CDR1 MNHEY and CDR2 SVGAGI come from the germline V gene. With 2 bases clipped from V and 12 bases from J, the junction kept 8 bases outside the gene matches. The CDR3 has 13 amino acids. The CDR3 DNA reads as TGTGCCAGCAGTTACACCGGACAGGGCGAGAACACCTTC. It yields the protein CASSYTGQGENTF.

The rearrangement joins TRBV5-6 to TRBJ1-1, with TRBD1 matching over 7 bases. V was pared by 8 bases and J by 3 bases, with 1 base of the junction left unmatched. This CDR3 has 11 amino acids. Germline CDR1 is SGHDT and CDR2 is YYEEEE. CDR3: CASGQDTEAFF. The CDR3 DNA reads as TGTGCCAGTGGACAGGACACTGAAGCTTTCTTT.

The rearrangement links TRBV7-2 to TRBJ1-1, with 7 bases aligning to TRBD1. V gave up 5 bases and J gave up 5 bases; unmatched junction bases: 5. CDR1 is SGHTA and CDR2 is FQGNSA in the germline V gene. CDR3 size: 13 residues. CDR3 region: CASSSTGVTEAFF. The CDR3 region has the DNA TGTGCCAGCAGCAGTACAGGGGTAACTGAAGCTTTCTTT.

V and J are TRBV6-1 and TRBJ2-7; D unclear. V was cut by 6 bases and J by 2 bases, with 8 bases left in between. The germline V gene encodes CDR1 MNHNS and CDR2 SASEGT. This CDR3 is 12 amino acids long. The CDR3 region has the DNA TGTGCCAGCAGGGCCCCGACCTACGAGCAGTACTTC. Protein sequence: CASRAPTYEQYF.

The rearrangement uses TRBV9 and TRBJ1-6; D is uncertain. This CDR3 spans 13 amino acids. V was shortened by 0 bases and J by 9 bases, with 7 bases between the two germline ends. The germline gives CDR1 SGDLS, CDR2 YYNGEE. The CDR3 region is CASSVDRVSPLHF. The CDR3 coding sequence is TGTGCCAGCAGCGTAGATCGGGTTTCACCCCTCCACTTT.